The source of this T cell receptor beta chain is a study of shared clonotypes between healthy human individuals. Trimming shortened V by 2 bases and J by 1 base, and 18 bases separated the two germline ends. This CDR3 is built from 18 residues. Germline CDR1 MGHRA, CDR2 YSYEKL. On sorted subsets, replicate PCRs used 200 to 250 ng DNA, or around 30,000 T cell genomes. Only in-frame clones appear in the TCRdb table, and some are missing; sequencing was by immunoSEQ multiplex PCR. Among more than 1.2 million clones listed, about 98.5% were seen once. The rearrangement links TRBV4-1 to TRBJ1-5; D ambiguous. The specimen was naive CD4+ T cells sorted from blood. The subset is: CD45RA+ positively selected. This TCR was recovered from a man aged 30-40 years in good health. CDR3 region: CASSQYSTIHGSNQPQHF. The DNA of the CDR3 is TGCGCCAGCAGCCAATACAGCACTATACACGGGAGCAATCAGCCCCAGCATTTT.